This T cell receptor beta chain was profiled in a study of OX40 agonist ivuxolimab in advanced cancers. Study-level findings and limits: More expanded clones were found, on average, in CD8+ than in CD4+ T cells. Among some nonresponders, normalized T-cell clonal expansion was also low.

Points on this clone: Its antigen remains unidentified.

The V and J ends lost 3 bases and 5 bases respectively, with 7 bases between them. Germline V CDR1 and CDR2: DFQATT, SNEGSKA (reference sequence). CDR3 length: 11 amino acids. Libraries were prepared by immunoSEQ multiplex PCR; TCRdb keeps only in-frame clonotypes and omits some of them. The table has 55,000 to 75,000 clones, roughly 90% seen once; the top ten hold approximately 1.2%. The chain joins TRBV20-1 to TRBJ2-5; D gene unclear. The receptor was derived from an adult with an advanced solid tumor such as melanoma, head and neck, liver or kidney cancer. The sample here was CD4+ or CD8+ T cells sorted from blood, taken in a trial of the OX40 agonist ivuxolimab. The CDR3 bases are TGCAGTGCTAGTCTTGGCGAGACCCAGTACTTC. Amino acid sequence: CSASLGETQYF.